A single T cell receptor (beta chain) is shown here with its context. The data are from a study of blood T cell repertoires in COVID-19. In the study overall: The samples span acute and convalescent COVID-19 from the United States, Italy and Spain. In each case, the material was cDNA or gDNA derived from T cells, B-cell-depleted T cells, or PBMCs.

Study processing details: Amplification of reference gene primers was used by the study to estimate nucleated cell counts. Sequencing was performed with immunoSEQ multiplex PCR; in TCRdb, only in-frame clones are kept and a portion is missing. The V and J calls and clone size come from that table; D and trimming were worked out from the DNA. The table has about 140,000 clones, roughly 77% seen once. Per germline, CDR1 SNHLY and CDR2 FYNNEI. The CDR3 sequence is 13 residues long. Trimming shortened V by 6 bases and J by 2 bases, and 11 bases separated the two germline ends. The TCR originated in a man between 60 and 75 years old with acute or convalescent COVID-19. The chain carries TRBV2 and TRBJ2-7; D perhaps matches TRBD2 (5 bases). The sequenced sample was peripheral blood. This chain's CDR3 is CASRGLETYEQYF. The CDR3 nucleotides read TGTGCCAGCAGAGGACTCGAAACCTACGAGCAGTACTTC.